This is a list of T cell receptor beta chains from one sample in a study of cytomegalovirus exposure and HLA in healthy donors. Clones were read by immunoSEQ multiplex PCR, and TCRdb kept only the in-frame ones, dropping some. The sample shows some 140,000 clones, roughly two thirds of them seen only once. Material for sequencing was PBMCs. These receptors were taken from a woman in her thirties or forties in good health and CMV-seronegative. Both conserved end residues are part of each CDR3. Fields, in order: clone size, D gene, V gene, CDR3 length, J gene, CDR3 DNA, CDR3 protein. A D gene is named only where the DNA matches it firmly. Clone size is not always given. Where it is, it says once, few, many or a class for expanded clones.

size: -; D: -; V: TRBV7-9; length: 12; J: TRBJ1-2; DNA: TGTGCCAGCAGCTTTCTTTTCTATGGCTACACCTTC; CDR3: CASSFLFYGYTF
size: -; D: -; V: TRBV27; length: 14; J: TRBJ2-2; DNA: TGTGCCAGCAGTTCCGAAACAGGGAGCGGGGAGCTGTTTTTT; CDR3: CASSSETGSGELFF
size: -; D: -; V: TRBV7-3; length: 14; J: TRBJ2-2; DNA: TGTGCCAGCAGCTTAACGGCACAGCCCGGGGAGCTGTTTTTT; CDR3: CASSLTAQPGELFF
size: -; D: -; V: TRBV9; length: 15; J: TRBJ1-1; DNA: TGTGCCAGCAGGCGGGGGGTAGGGGGTGACACTGAAGCTTTCTTT; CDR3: CASRRGVGGDTEAFF
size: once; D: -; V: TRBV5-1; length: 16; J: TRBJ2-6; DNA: TGCGCCAGCAGCTTGGCGGGGGACTCTGGGGCCAACGTCCTGACTTTC; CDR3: CASSLAGDSGANVLTF
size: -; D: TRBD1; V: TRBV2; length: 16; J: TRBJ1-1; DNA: TGTGCCAGCAGTTTTACAGGGGAAGGAGTGAACACTGAAGCTTTCTTT; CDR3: CASSFTGEGVNTEAFF
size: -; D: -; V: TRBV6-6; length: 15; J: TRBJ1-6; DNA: TGTGCCAGCAGTTACCGGCTCGGGGGATTGTCACCCCTCCACTTT; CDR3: CASSYRLGGLSPLHF
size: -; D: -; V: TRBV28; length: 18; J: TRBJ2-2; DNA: TGTGCCAGCAGCCCGTCGGGCTGGGGGCGTCGGAACACCGGGGAGCTGTTTTTT; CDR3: CASSPSGWGRRNTGELFF
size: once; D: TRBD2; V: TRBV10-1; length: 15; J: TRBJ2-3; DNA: TGCGCCAGCAGTGACCCTAGCGGGGGCACAGATACGCAGTATTTT; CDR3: CASSDPSGGTDTQYF
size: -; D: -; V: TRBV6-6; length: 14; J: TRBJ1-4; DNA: TGTGCCAGCAGCCCGGGACACAGTAATGAAAAACTGTTTTTT; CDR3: CASSPGHSNEKLFF
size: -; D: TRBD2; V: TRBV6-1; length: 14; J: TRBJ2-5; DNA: TGTGCCAGCAAAATTCCTAGCGGGGGTGAGACCCAGTACTTC; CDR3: CASKIPSGGETQYF
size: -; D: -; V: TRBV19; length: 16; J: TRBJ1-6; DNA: TGTGCCAGTAGTCCCACGGGACACAGTGATAATTCACCCCTCCACTTT; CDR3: CASSPTGHSDNSPLHF
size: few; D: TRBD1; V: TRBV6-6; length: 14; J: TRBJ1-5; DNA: TGTGCCAGCAGTACCGGGACAGGAAATCAGCCCCAGCATTTT; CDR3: CASSTGTGNQPQHF
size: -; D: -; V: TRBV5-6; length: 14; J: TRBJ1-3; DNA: TGTGCCAGCAGCTCGCGGACTTATGGAAACACCATATATTTT; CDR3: CASSSRTYGNTIYF
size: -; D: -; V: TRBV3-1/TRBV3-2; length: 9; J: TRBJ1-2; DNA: TGTTCACGGGTGGGTGGCTACACCTTC; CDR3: CSRVGGYTF
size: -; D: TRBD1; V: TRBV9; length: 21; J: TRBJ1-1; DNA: TGTGCCAGCAGCGATAGAAGGACACCGGGACAGCTGTGGAACAAGGGGACTGAAGCTTTCTTT; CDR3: CASSDRRTPGQLWNKGTEAFF
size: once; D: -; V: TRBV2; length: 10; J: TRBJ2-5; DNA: TGTGCTGAGGGGGATGGGACCCAGTACTTC; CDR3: CAEGDGTQYF
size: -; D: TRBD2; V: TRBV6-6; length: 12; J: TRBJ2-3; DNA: TGTAGCACCGGGGGGAGCACAGATACGCAGTATTTT; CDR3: CSTGGSTDTQYF
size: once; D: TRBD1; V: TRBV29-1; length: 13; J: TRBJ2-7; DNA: TGCAGCATCGGACAGGGGACAACCTACGAGCAGTACTTC; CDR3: CSIGQGTTYEQYF
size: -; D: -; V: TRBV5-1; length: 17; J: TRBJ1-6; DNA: TGCGCCAGCAGCTTTGGAGCCAAAAGAGATAATAATTCACCCCTCCACTTT; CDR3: CASSFGAKRDNNSPLHF
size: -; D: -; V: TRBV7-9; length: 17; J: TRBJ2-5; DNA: TGTGCCAGCAGCTTAGGATATGGGGGGATAACCCAAGAGACCCAGTACTTC; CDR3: CASSLGYGGITQETQYF
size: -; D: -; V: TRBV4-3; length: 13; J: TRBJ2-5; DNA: TGCGCCAGCAGCCAAGACCCCGGGGAGACCCAGTACTTC; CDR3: CASSQDPGETQYF
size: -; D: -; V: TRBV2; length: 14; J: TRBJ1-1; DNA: TGTGCCAGCGGGGGGACGGCGGGAAACACTGAAGCTTTCTTT; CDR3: CASGGTAGNTEAFF
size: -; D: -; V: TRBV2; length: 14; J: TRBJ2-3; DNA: TGTGCCAGCAGTGAGGGGGGGGCGAGGGATACGCAGTATTTT; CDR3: CASSEGGARDTQYF
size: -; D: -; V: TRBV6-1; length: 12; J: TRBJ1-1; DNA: TGTGCCAGCAGTGAAAGGGGCACTGAAGCTTTCTTT; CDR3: CASSERGTEAFF
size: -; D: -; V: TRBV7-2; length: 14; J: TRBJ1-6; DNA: TGTGCCAGCAGCTTAGACAGGATTAATTCACCCCTCCACTTT; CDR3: CASSLDRINSPLHF
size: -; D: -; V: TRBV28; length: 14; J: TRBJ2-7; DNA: TGTGCCAGCAGATCCCAGGCCGAGTCCTACGAGCAGTACTTC; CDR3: CASRSQAESYEQYF
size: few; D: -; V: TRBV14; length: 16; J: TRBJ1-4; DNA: TGTGCCAGCAGCCAAGCGGCGGGGACCTTGAATGAAAAACTGTTTTTT; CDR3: CASSQAAGTLNEKLFF
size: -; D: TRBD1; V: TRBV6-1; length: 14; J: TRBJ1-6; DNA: TGTGCCAGCACCAGGGGGGAGTTCGATTCACCCCTCCACTTT; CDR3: CASTRGEFDSPLHF
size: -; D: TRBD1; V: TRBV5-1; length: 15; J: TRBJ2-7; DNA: TGCGCCAGCGCCACCACCGGGACAGGGGCCCACGAGCAGTACTTC; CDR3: CASATTGTGAHEQYF
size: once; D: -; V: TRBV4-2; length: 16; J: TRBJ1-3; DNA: TGTGCCAGCAGCCAAGATTGGCCAGGGGAGGGAAACACCATATATTTT; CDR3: CASSQDWPGEGNTIYF
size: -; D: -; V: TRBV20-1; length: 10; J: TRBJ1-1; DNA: TGCAGTGCTAGCTCCTATGAAGCTTTCTTT; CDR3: CSASSYEAFF
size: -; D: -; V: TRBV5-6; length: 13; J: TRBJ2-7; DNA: TGTGCCAGCAGCTCAATAGATGCCTACGAGCAGTACTTC; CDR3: CASSSIDAYEQYF
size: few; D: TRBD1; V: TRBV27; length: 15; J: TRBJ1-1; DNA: TGTGCCAGCAGCCTACAGGGGGCGGGGGGTACTGAAGCTTTCTTT; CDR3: CASSLQGAGGTEAFF
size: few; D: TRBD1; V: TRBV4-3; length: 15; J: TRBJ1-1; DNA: TGCGCCAGCAGCTTAAGGGGACAGGGGGAGACTGAAGCTTTCTTT; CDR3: CASSLRGQGETEAFF
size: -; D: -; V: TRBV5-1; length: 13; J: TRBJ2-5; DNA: -; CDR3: CASSFGSGETQYF
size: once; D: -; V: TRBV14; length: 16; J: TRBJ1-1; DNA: TGTGCCAGCAGCCAATTAGGAAGTTGGGGGGGGGATGGAGCTTTCTTT; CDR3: CASSQLGSWGGDGAFF
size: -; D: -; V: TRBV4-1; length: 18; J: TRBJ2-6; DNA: TGCGCCAGCAGCCTAAGCCTTAAACAGAGCTCTGGGGCCAACGTCCTGACTTTC; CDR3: CASSLSLKQSSGANVLTF
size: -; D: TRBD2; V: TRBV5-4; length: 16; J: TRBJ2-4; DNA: TGTGCCAGCAGTCGGACTAGCGGGGGGCCCCCAGACATTCAGTACTTC; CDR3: CASSRTSGGPPDIQYF
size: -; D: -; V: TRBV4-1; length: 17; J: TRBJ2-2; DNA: TGCGCCAGCAGCCTGTTGGAGGGGCCTTTATTAACCGGGGAGCTGTTTTTT; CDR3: CASSLLEGPLLTGELFF
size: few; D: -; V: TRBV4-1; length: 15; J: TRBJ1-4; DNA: TGCGCCAGCAGCCAAGATGATAGCCCTAATGAAAAACTGTTTTTT; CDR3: CASSQDDSPNEKLFF
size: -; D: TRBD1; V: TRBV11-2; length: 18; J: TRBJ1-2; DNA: TGTGCCAGCAGCTCCCTCAAGTGGGGACAGGGCGCCAACTATGGCTACACCTTC; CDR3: CASSSLKWGQGANYGYTF
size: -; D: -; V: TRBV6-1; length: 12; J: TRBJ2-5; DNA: TGTGCCAGCAATCGGGGGGCCGGGCCCCAGTACTTC; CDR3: CASNRGAGPQYF
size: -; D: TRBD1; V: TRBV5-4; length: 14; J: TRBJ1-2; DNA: TGTGCCAGCAGCTCGGGACAGGGGGCGGAGGGCTACACCTTC; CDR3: CASSSGQGAEGYTF
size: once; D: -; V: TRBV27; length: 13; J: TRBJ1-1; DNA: TGTGCCAGCAGTTTATCGGGGGAGGGAGGAGCTTTCTTT; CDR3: CASSLSGEGGAFF
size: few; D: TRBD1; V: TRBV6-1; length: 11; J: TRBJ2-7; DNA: TGTGCCAGCAGCCTGGGGGACAGGCTGTACTTC; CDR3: CASSLGDRLYF
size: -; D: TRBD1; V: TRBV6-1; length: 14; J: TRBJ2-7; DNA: TGTGCCAGCAGTGATGCCGGGACAGAGATCGAGCAGTACTTC; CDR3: CASSDAGTEIEQYF
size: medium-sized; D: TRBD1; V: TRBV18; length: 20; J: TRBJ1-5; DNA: TGTGCCAGCTCACCAACCTTGGGACAGGGGTTTCTTTCGAGCAATCAGCCCCAGCATTTT; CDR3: CASSPTLGQGFLSSNQPQHF
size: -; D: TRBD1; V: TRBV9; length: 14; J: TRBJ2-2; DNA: TGTGCCAGCAGCGTAGGGGACAGGGCCGGGGAGCTGTTTTTT; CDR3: CASSVGDRAGELFF
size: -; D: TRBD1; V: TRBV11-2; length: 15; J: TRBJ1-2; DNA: TGTGCCAGCAGCTTAGGTACAGGGGGCGCCTATGGCTACACCTTC; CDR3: CASSLGTGGAYGYTF
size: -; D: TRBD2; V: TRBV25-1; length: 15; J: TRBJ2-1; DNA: TGTGCCAGCAGTGCTAGCGGGGACACCTACAATGAGCAGTTCTTC; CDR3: CASSASGDTYNEQFF
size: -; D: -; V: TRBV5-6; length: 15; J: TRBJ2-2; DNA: TGTGCCAGCAGCTCACGGGGGGCCTGGGCCGGGGAGCTGTTTTTT; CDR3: CASSSRGAWAGELFF
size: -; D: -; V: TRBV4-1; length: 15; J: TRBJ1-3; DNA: TGCGCCAGCAGCCAAGATCCAGGGCCTGGAAACACCATATATTTT; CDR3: CASSQDPGPGNTIYF
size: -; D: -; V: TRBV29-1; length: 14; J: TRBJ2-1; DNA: TGCAGCGTTGAAGCCAGGGGTCCCTACAATGAGCAGTTCTTC; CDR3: CSVEARGPYNEQFF